The T cell receptor beta chain under discussion was sequenced for a study of T cell changes during pregnancy in multiple sclerosis (dated by TCRdb to the late 2010s). Study-wide context: In women with multiple sclerosis, the researchers looked at how the T cell repertoire shifted as pregnancy progressed.

This clone was counted once. Its cognate antigen has yet to be identified. No per-base quality is available; no much larger clone lies one base away. Sequences GTSNPN (CDR1) and SVGIG (CDR2) are obtained from the germline V gene (reference sequence). Here V drops 0 bases and J drops 8 bases, and the junction holds 5 bases not matched to any gene. The CDR3 contains 13 residues, cysteine and phenylalanine counted. Only the CDR3 portion is preserved as DNA: 39 bases, with reading frame beginning at the first base. Library method: the immunoSEQ multiplex PCR assay. Here the immuneACCESS table is served through TCRdb, limited to in-frame sequences with V and J called. Missing clones are a known gap in these copies; in checked studies unresolved V genes cover under half, and the rest lacks a known reason. In this sample the table shows around 130,000 clones, approximately 93% of which occur a single time. The ten largest clonotypes hold 6.2% of the sample.

The sample was peripheral blood, taken before pregnancy. In this chain, TRBV30 is recombined with TRBJ1-2; 8 central nucleotides agree with TRBD1. This clonotype originated in a female donor with multiple sclerosis, enrolled in a pregnancy study. The CDR3 region has the sequence CAWSVTGGGGYTF. In nucleotides, the sequence is TGTGCCTGGAGTGTAACAGGGGGGGGCGGCTACACCTTC. With the rest looked up from the reference TRBV30 and TRBJ1-2 genes rather than sequenced, the full variable domain is SQTIHQWPATLVQPVGSPLSLECTVEGTSNPNLYWYRQAAGRGLQLLFYSVGIGQISSEVPQNLSASRPQDRQFILSSKKLLLSDSGFYLCAWSVTGGGGYTFGSGTRLTVV.